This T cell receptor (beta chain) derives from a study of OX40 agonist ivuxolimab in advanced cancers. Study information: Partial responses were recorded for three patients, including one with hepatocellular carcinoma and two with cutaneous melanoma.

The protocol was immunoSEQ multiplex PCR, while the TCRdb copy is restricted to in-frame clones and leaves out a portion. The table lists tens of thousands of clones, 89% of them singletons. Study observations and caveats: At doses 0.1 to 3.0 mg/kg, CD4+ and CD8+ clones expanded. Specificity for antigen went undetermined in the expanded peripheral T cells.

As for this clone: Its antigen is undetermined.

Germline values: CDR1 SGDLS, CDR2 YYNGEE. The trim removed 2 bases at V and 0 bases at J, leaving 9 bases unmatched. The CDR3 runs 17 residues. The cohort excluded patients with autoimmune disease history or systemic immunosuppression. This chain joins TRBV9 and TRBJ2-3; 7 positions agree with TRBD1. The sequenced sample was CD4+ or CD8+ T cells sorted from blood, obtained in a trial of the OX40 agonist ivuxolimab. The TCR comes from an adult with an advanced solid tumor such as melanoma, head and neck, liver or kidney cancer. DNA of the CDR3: TGTGCCAGCAGCGTCCTACAGGGGTCCTATAGCACAGATACGCAGTATTTT. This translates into CASSVLQGSYSTDTQYF.